The TCR beta chain under discussion was sequenced for a study of naive and memory T cell subsets. Whole-study results and caveats: A clonotype means one alpha or beta sequence, not an alpha/beta pair. Naive repertoires, especially CD8, held a few larger clonotypes, possibly memory cells re-expressing CD45RA.

Note on this clonotype: Its cognate antigen is unknown.

Both TRBC1 and TRBC2 were covered by a beta constant-region primer of two equimolar oligonucleotides. Nested alpha and beta constant-region primers with the SP2 primer drove four PCR rounds on ligated cDNA. TCRdb redid the calling of the UMI-ligation and nested PCR reads with MiXCR, one entry per CDR3 protein. The profile shows 130,000 to 150,000 distinct CDR3 sequences, roughly 23% of them singletons. CD8 T cells were positively selected from what remained after CD4 positive selection. Trimming removed 2 bases at V and 0 bases at J, with 5 bases between. CDR1 DFQATT and CDR2 SNEGSKA come from the germline V gene (reference sequence). CDR3 length: 13 amino acids.

The chain carries TRBV20-1 and TRBJ2-1; D unclear. The sequence came from a human donor in good health. The sequencing sample was made of naive CD4+ T cells from blood. The CDR3 spells CSARKTSYNEQFF. DNA of the CDR3: TGCAGTGCTAGAAAAACCTCCTACAATGAGCAGTTCTTC.